This T cell receptor (beta chain) appears in the sequencing data of a study of T cell responses to AZD1222 COVID-19 vaccine. Whole-study context: Recipients boosted at about 4 weeks or about 12 weeks are pooled. Findings and caveats of the study: The study found Spike-specific TCR breadth and depth rose after two AZD1222 doses. The span of vaccine-associated CD4 TCRs extended across spike, with dominance at 160-218 and 743-854. Possibly, clonal diversity was underestimated; donors were largely white British and included more females.

Clones were sequenced by immunoSEQ multiplex PCR, and TCRdb holds only the in-frame ones, with some missing. Counted here are about 120,000 clones, over 75% occurring once; the ten biggest clones make up around 6.9%. The V and J ends lost 1 base and 8 bases respectively, with 17 bases between them. From germline, CDR1 is GTSNPN and CDR2 SVGIG (reference sequence). The CDR3 length is 14 residues. On this clone: Its specificity is not known.

The receptor's source is an adult in good health. The genes are TRBV30 and TRBJ1-2; D unresolved. Here the sequenced sample was peripheral blood, taken on day 0 of AZD1222 vaccination. CDR3 in DNA: TGTGCCTGGAGTGCACACAGAAGCCAAGGGGGCTACACCTTC. Amino acids: CAWSAHRSQGGYTF.